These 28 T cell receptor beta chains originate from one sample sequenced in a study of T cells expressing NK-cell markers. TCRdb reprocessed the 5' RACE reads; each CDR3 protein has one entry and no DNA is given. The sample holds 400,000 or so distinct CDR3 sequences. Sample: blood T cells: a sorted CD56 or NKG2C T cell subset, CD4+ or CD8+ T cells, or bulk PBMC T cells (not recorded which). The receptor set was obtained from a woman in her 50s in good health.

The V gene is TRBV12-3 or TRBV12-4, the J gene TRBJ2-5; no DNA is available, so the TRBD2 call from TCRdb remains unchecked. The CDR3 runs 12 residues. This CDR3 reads CASVRSGETQYF.

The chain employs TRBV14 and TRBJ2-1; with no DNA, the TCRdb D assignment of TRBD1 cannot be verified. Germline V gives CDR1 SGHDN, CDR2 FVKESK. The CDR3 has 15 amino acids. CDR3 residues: CASSPLAGGENEQFF. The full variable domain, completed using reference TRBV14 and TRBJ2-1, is EAGVTQFPSHSVIEKGQTVTLRCDPISGHDNLYWYRRVMGKEIKFLLHFVKESKQDESGMPNNRFLAERTGGTYSTLKVQPAELEDSGVYFCASSPLAGGENEQFFGPGTRLTVL.

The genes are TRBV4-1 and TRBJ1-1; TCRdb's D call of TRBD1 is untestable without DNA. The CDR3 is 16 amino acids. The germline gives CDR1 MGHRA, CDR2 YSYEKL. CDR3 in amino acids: CASSARGSGRGTEAFF.

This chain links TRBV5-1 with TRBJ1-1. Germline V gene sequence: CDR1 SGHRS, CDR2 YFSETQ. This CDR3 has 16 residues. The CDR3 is CASSFGAGPMNTEAFF.

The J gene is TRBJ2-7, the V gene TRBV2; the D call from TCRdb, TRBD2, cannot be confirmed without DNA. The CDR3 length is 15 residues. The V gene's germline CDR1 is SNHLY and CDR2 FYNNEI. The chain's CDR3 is CASSEALLAAGEQYF.

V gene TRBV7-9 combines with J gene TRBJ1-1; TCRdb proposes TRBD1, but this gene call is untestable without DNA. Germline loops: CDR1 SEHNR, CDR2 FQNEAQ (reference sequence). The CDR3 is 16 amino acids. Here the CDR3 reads CASSLEWGTMNTEAFF.

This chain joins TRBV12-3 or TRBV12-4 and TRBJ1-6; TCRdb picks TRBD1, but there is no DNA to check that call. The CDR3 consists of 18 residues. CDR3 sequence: CASSKGRSGSSYNSPLHF.

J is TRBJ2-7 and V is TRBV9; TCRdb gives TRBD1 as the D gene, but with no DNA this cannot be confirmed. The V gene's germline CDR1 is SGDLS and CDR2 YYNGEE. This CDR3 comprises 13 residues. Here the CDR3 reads CASSYDRGGEQYF.

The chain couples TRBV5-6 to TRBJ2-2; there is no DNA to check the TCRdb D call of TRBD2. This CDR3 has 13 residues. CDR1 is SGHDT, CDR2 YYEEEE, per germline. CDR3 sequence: CASSPTSAGELFF.

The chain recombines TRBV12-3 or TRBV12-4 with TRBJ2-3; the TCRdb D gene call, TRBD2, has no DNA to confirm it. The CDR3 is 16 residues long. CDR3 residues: CASSPPEGLSTDTQYF.

This CDR3 reads CASSATTLRGEQFF. The genes are TRBV10-2 and TRBJ2-1; TCRdb selects TRBD2, and the lack of DNA leaves this call unchecked. The germline V gene encodes CDR1 WSHSY and CDR2 SAAADI. This CDR3 is built from 14 residues.

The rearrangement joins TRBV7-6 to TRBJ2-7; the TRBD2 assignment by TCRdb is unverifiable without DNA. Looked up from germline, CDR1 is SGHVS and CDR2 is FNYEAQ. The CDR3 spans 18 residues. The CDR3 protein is CASSPLRLAGGISYEQYF.

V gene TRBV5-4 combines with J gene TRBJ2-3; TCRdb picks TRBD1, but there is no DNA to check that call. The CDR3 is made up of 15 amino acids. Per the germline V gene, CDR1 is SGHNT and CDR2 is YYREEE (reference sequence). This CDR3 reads CASSPGRGATDTQYF.

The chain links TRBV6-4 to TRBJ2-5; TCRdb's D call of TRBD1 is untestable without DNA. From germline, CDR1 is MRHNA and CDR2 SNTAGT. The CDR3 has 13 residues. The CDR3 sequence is CASSDGPGETQYF.

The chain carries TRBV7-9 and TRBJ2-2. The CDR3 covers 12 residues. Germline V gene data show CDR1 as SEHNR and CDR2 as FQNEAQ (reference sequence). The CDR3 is CASTLDTGELFF.

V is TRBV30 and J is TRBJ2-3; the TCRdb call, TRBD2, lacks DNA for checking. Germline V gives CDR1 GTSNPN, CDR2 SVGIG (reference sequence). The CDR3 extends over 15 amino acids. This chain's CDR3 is CAWSVRAGSTDTQYF.

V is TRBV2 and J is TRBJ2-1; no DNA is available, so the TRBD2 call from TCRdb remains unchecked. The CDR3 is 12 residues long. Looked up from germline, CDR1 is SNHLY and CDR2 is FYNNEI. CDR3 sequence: CNSGFSYNEQFF.

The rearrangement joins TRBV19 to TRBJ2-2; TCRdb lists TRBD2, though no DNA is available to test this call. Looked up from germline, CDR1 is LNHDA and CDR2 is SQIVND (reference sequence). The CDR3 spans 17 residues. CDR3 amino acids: CASSPSPRGRSTGELFF.

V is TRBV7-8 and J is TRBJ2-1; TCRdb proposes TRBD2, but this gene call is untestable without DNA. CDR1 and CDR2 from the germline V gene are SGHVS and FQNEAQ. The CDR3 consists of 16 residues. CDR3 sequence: CASSFGTSGSRGEQFF.

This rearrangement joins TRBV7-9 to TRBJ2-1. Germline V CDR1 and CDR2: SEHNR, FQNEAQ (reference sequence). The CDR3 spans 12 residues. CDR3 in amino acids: CASSLLRHEQFF.

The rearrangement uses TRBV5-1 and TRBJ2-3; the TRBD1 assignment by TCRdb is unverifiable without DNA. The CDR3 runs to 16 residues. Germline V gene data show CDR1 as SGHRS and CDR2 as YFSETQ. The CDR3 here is CASSPSGTGSADTQYF.

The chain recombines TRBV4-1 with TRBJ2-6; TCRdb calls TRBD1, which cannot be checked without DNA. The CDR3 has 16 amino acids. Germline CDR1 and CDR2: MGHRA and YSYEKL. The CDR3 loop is CASSQVGTAGANVLTF.

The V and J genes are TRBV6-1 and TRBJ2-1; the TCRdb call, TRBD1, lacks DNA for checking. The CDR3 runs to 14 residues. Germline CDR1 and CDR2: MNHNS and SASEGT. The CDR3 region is CASKGDRVYNEQFF.

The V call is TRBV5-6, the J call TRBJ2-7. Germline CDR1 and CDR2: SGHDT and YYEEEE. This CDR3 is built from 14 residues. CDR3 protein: CASSPQTHYYEQYF.

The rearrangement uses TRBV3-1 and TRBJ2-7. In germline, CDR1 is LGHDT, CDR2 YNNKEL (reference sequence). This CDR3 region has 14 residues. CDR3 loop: CASSHQDRAYEQYF.

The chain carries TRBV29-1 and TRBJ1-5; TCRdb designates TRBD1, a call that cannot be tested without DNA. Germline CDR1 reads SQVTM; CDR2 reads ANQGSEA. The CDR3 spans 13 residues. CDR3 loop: CSVEMGVNQPQHF.

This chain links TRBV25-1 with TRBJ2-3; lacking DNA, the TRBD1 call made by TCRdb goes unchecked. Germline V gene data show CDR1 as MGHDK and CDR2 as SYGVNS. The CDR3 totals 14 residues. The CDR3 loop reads CASRSTGYTDTQYF.

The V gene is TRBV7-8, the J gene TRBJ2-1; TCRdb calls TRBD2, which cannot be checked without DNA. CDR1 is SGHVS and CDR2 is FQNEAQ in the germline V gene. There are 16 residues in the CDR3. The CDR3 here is CASSLVSGRIRHEQFF.